This T cell receptor beta chain comes out of a study of Ad26.COV2.S vaccination and SARS-CoV-2 variants. Study at large: A participant enrolled in the COV1001 Ad26.COV2.S trial arm provided the sample.

Remarks on this clone: As yet, its antigen is unknown. The sample contains more than one DNA sequence encoding this CDR3.

This sample's treatment: around 19 received Ad26.COV2.S at low or high dose, single or two shots; 5 received placebo; per-sample allocation not given. Material that was analyzed had been drawn on day 63 after the first vaccine or placebo injection. Donor was an adult aged 18-55 years in Boston. Broader study findings: Substantial breadth was reportedly displayed by spike-specific CD8+ and CD4+ T cell responses after vaccination. Among vaccine recipients, spike-specific TCR breadth exceeded that of placebo recipients.

Libraries were prepared by immunoSEQ multiplex PCR; TCRdb keeps only in-frame clonotypes and omits some of them. In the table there are about 350,000 clones, 80% to 90% of which are singletons. V was shortened by 8 bases and J by 5 bases, with 6 bases between the two germline ends. The CDR3 totals 10 residues. CDR1 is KGHSH and CDR2 is LQKENI in the germline V gene. The clonotype originates from a person aged 18-60 years who received the Ad26.COV2.S COVID-19 vaccine or a placebo. V usage is TRBV18 and J usage is TRBJ2-5; no definite D call. The material sequenced was peripheral blood, taken in a trial of Ad26.COV2.S vaccine versus placebo. CDR3 sequence (DNA): TGTGCCAGCGGTCAGGAGACCCAGTACTTC. This codes for CASGQETQYF.